This record concerns one T cell receptor (beta chain) sequence. Profiled with immunoSEQ multiplex PCR; TCRdb holds only in-frame clones, not every one. The sample has about 440,000 clones; about 90% are singletons. The data belong to a study of Ad26.COV2.S vaccination and SARS-CoV-2 variants. This CDR3 spans 15 amino acids. Looked up from germline, CDR1 is LGHDT and CDR2 is YNNKEL (reference sequence). V was pared by 1 base and J by 0 bases, with 10 bases between. This sample's treatment: some 20 received Ad26.COV2.S at low or high dose, single or two shots; 5 received placebo; per-sample allocation not given. The samples date from day 63 after the first vaccine or placebo injection.

The clonotype comes from a person aged 18-60 years who received the Ad26.COV2.S COVID-19 vaccine or a placebo. The material was peripheral blood, obtained in a trial of Ad26.COV2.S vaccine versus placebo. V gene TRBV3-1 (or the pseudogene TRBV3-2) combines with J gene TRBJ2-7; possible D gene TRBD1, 7 bases. The CDR3 DNA sequence: TGTGCCAGCAGCCAAGGGGGGGACAGCTCCTACGAGCAGTACTTC. Translating it yields CASSQGGDSSYEQYF.